This is a list of T cell receptor beta chains from one sample in a study of vaccination effects on CD4 cells after COVID-19. Sequencing was performed with immunoSEQ multiplex PCR; in TCRdb, only in-frame clones are kept and a portion is missing. The sample records around 47,000 clones, around 72% being singletons. No antigens are known for them. Sequenced here: CD4+ T cells from PBMCs cultured with a peptide pool, sampled before COVID-19 vaccination. These receptors came from a human donor who had a prior SARS-CoV-2 infection. Each CDR3 is given with its conserved first and last residue. The D gene is left open where the match is weak. Clone size is not always given. Where it is, it says once, few, many or a class for expanded clones.

abundance: few
v_gene: TRBV19
d_gene: TRBD1
j_gene: TRBJ2-7
CDR3aa: CASSIATGATYEQYF
CDR3nt: TGTGCCAGTAGTATCGCGACAGGGGCTACCTACGAGCAGTACTTC

abundance: NA
v_gene: TRBV30
d_gene: NA
j_gene: TRBJ2-3
CDR3aa: CAWRGMNSPDTQYF
CDR3nt: TGTGCCTGGAGGGGGATGAATAGCCCAGATACGCAGTATTTT

abundance: NA
v_gene: TRBV21-1
d_gene: NA
j_gene: TRBJ1-5
CDR3aa: CASSKEGTGNQPQHF
CDR3nt: TGTGCCAGCAGCAAAGAGGGGACAGGGAATCAGCCCCAGCATTTT

abundance: NA
v_gene: TRBV25-1
d_gene: TRBD2
j_gene: TRBJ2-3
CDR3aa: CASSAMAGGSSTDTQYF
CDR3nt: TGTGCCAGCAGTGCCATGGCGGGGGGAAGCAGTACAGATACGCAGTATTTT

abundance: NA
v_gene: TRBV11-1
d_gene: TRBD2
j_gene: TRBJ2-1
CDR3aa: CASSPLSGFAYNEQFF
CDR3nt: TGTGCCAGCAGCCCCCTTAGCGGGTTCGCGTACAATGAGCAGTTCTTC

abundance: NA
v_gene: TRBV7-9
d_gene: NA
j_gene: TRBJ1-3
CDR3aa: CASSLGWGVRSGNTIYF
CDR3nt: TGTGCCAGCAGCTTAGGATGGGGGGTTCGGTCTGGAAACACCATATATTTT

abundance: NA
v_gene: TRBV4-3
d_gene: TRBD2
j_gene: TRBJ2-3
CDR3aa: CASSQTVRREYTDTQYF
CDR3nt: TGCGCCAGCAGCCAGACCGTTCGGCGGGAGTACACAGATACGCAGTATTTT

abundance: NA
v_gene: TRBV9
d_gene: NA
j_gene: TRBJ1-1
CDR3aa: CASSVDPGTSGSTEAFF
CDR3nt: TGTGCCAGCAGCGTAGATCCAGGTACATCAGGGAGCACTGAAGCTTTCTTT

abundance: NA
v_gene: TRBV18
d_gene: NA
j_gene: TRBJ1-1
CDR3aa: CASSPPGGTEAFF
CDR3nt: TGTGCCAGCTCACCACCAGGGGGGACTGAAGCTTTCTTT

abundance: few
v_gene: TRBV20-1
d_gene: NA
j_gene: TRBJ1-2
CDR3aa: CSARLPNGYTF
CDR3nt: TGCAGTGCTAGATTACCGAATGGCTACACCTTC

abundance: few
v_gene: TRBV30
d_gene: NA
j_gene: TRBJ1-2
CDR3aa: CAWSVQELKNGYTF
CDR3nt: TGTGCCTGGAGTGTACAGGAATTGAAAAATGGCTACACCTTC

abundance: NA
v_gene: TRBV7-9
d_gene: TRBD2
j_gene: TRBJ2-5
CDR3aa: CASSRSGGLQTQYF
CDR3nt: TGTGCCAGCAGCCGCAGCGGGGGTTTGCAGACCCAGTACTTC

abundance: NA
v_gene: TRBV7-9
d_gene: NA
j_gene: TRBJ2-7
CDR3aa: CASSLGGSRALYEQYF
CDR3nt: TGTGCCAGCAGCTTAGGGGGTAGCCGAGCCCTCTACGAGCAGTACTTC

abundance: few
v_gene: TRBV5-6
d_gene: TRBD1
j_gene: TRBJ1-2
CDR3aa: CASSLLQGGSGYTF
CDR3nt: TGTGCCAGCAGCTTGCTCCAGGGGGGGAGTGGCTACACCTTC

abundance: NA
v_gene: TRBV30
d_gene: NA
j_gene: TRBJ1-2
CDR3aa: CAWSVRGGGYTF
CDR3nt: TGTGCCTGGAGTGTACGCGGGGGGGGCTACACCTTC

abundance: once
v_gene: TRBV13
d_gene: NA
j_gene: TRBJ2-1
CDR3aa: CASSLGRNYEQFF
CDR3nt: TGTGCCAGCAGCTTAGGCCGGAATTATGAGCAGTTCTTC

abundance: NA
v_gene: TRBV7-3
d_gene: NA
j_gene: TRBJ2-1
CDR3aa: CASSLMWYNEQFF
CDR3nt: TGTGCCAGCAGCTTAATGTGGTACAATGAGCAGTTCTTC

abundance: NA
v_gene: TRBV2
d_gene: NA
j_gene: TRBJ2-5
CDR3aa: CASSVEYETQYF
CDR3nt: TGTGCCAGCAGTGTTGAGTATGAGACCCAGTACTTC

abundance: few
v_gene: TRBV10-3
d_gene: TRBD2
j_gene: TRBJ2-7
CDR3aa: CAISESLAGASYEQYF
CDR3nt: TGTGCCATCAGTGAGTCGTTAGCGGGGGCCTCCTACGAGCAGTACTTC

abundance: NA
v_gene: TRBV5-1
d_gene: TRBD2
j_gene: TRBJ2-1
CDR3aa: CASSPDLAGDNEQFF
CDR3nt: TGCGCCAGCAGCCCGGACTTAGCGGGAGACAATGAGCAGTTCTTC

abundance: NA
v_gene: TRBV2
d_gene: NA
j_gene: TRBJ2-2
CDR3aa: CASSDVRGITGELFF
CDR3nt: TGTGCCAGCAGTGACGTACGGGGGATCACCGGGGAGCTGTTTTTT

abundance: NA
v_gene: TRBV12-3/TRBV12-4
d_gene: NA
j_gene: TRBJ2-1
CDR3aa: CASSLVATPRQFF
CDR3nt: TGTGCCAGCAGTTTAGTCGCAACTCCAAGGCAGTTCTTC

abundance: NA
v_gene: TRBV11-3
d_gene: TRBD2
j_gene: TRBJ2-1
CDR3aa: CASSPFGTSFSYNEQFF
CDR3nt: TGTGCCAGCAGCCCATTCGGGACTAGTTTTTCCTACAATGAGCAGTTCTTC

abundance: once
v_gene: TRBV6-5
d_gene: NA
j_gene: TRBJ1-4
CDR3aa: CATKGLTANEKLFF
CDR3nt: TGTGCCACCAAGGGACTTACGGCTAATGAAAAACTGTTTTTT

abundance: few
v_gene: TRBV11-2
d_gene: NA
j_gene: TRBJ2-7
CDR3aa: CASSLDFASTFSYEQYF
CDR3nt: TGTGCCAGCAGCTTAGATTTCGCGTCTACATTCTCCTACGAGCAGTACTTC